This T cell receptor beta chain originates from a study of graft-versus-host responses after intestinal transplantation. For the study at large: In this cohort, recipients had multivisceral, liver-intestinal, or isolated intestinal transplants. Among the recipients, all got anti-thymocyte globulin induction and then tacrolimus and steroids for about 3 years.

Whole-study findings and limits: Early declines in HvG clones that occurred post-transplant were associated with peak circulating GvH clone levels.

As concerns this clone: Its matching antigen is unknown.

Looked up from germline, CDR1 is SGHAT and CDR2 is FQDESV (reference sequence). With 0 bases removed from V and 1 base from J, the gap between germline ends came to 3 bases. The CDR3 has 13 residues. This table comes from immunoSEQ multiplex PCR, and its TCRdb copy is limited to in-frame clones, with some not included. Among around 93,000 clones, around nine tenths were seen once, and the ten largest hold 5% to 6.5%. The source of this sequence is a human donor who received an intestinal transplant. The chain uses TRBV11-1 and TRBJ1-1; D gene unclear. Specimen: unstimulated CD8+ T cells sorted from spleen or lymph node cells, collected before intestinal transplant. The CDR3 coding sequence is TGTGCCAGCAGCTTAGCGGGGAACACTGAAGCTTTCTTT. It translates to CASSLAGNTEAFF.